The present T cell receptor (beta chain) was sequenced within a study of T cell responses to AZD1222 COVID-19 vaccine. Study-level points and caveats: Only a handful of individuals given AZD1222 were seropositive at baseline. In a largely white British group with more females than males, clonal diversity was possibly underestimated.

This CDR3 is built from 16 residues. A remark on this clone: As yet, its antigen is unknown.

The protocol was immunoSEQ multiplex PCR, while the TCRdb copy is restricted to in-frame clones and leaves out a portion. Of 150,000 to 200,000 clones in the sample, around 90% were seen once. The receptor was derived from an adult in good health. The chain has TRBV21-1 and TRBJ2-2; the tabulated D call, TRBD1, remains unverified against the DNA. TRBV21-1 is given as a pseudogene. This sample comprised peripheral blood, obtained on day 0 of AZD1222 vaccination. CDR3 residues: CASTNPQGVNTGELFF. The DNA of the CDR3 is TGTGCCAGCACCAACCCACAGGGGGTGAACACCGGGGAGCTGTTTTTT.